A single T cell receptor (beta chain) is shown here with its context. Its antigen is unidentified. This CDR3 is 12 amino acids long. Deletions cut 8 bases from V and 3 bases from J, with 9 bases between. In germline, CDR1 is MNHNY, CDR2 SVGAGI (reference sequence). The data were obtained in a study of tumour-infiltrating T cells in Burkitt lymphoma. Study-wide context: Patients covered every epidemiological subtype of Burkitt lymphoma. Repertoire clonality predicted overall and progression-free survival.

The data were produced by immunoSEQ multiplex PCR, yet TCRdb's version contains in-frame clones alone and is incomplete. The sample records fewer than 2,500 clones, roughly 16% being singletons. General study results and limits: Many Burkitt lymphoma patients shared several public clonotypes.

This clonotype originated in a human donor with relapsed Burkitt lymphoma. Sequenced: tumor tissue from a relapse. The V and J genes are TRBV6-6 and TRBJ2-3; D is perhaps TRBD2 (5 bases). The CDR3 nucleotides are TGTGCCAGCCTAGCTGGGACAGATACGCAGTATTTT. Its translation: CASLAGTDTQYF.